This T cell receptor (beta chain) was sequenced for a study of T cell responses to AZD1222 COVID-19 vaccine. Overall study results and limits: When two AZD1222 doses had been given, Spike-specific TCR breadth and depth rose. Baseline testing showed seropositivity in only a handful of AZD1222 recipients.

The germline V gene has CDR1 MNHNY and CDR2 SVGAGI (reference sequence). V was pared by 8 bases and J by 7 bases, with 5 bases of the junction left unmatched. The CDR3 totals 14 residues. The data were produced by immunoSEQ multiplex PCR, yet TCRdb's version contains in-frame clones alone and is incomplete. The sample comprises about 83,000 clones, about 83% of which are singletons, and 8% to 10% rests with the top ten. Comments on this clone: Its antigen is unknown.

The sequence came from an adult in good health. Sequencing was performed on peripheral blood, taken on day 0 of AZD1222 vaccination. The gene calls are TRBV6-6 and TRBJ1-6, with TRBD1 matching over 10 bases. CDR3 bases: TGTGCCAGCGGGGACAGGGGAGGGAATTCACCCCTCCACTTT. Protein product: CASGDRGGNSPLHF.